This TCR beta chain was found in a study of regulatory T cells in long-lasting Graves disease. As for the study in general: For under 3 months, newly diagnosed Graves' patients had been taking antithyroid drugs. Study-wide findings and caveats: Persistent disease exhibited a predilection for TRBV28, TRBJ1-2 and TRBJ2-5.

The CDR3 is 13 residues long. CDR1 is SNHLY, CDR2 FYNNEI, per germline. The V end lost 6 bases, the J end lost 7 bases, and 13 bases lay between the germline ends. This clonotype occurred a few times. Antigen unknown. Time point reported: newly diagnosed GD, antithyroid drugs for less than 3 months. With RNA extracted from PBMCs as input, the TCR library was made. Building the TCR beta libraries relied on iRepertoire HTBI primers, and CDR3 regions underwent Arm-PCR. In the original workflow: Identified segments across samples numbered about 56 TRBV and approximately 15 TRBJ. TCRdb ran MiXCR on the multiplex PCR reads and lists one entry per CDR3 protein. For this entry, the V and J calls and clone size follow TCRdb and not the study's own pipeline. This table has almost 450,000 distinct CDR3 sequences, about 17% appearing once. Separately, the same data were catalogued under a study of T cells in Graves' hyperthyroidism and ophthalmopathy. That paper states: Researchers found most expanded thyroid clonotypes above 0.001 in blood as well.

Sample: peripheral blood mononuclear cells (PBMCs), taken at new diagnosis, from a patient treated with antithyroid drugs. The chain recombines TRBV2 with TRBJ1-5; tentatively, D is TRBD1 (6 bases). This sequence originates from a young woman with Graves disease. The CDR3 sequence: CASSPRGLQPQHF. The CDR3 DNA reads TGTGCCAGCAGCCCCAGGGGCTTGCAGCCCCAGCATTTT.